A selection of T cell receptor beta chains follows, all from one sample in a study of CDR3 diversity in severe acne. MiXCR, applied by TCRdb to the PCR reads, yields one record per CDR3 protein. The table records roughly 100,000 distinct CDR3 sequences, roughly half of them present only once. Sequenced input: blood. Receptor source: a male donor with acne. The CDR3 runs from the conserved cysteine through the conserved F or W. A D gene is named only where the DNA matches it firmly. Not all rows give a size; the values are once, few, many and, for expanded clones, a class.

v_call: TRBV19; j_call: TRBJ2-7; clone_size: .; d_call: .; cdr3_length: 14; cdr3_nt: TGTGCCAGTAGTATCAAGGTGAGCTCCTACGAGCAGTACTTC; cdr3_aa: CASSIKVSSYEQYF
v_call: TRBV29-1; j_call: TRBJ2-7; clone_size: few; d_call: .; cdr3_length: 13; cdr3_nt: TGCAGCGTTGTGTCAACGGGGATGGGCGAGCAGTACTTC; cdr3_aa: CSVVSTGMGEQYF
v_call: TRBV25-1; j_call: TRBJ1-1; clone_size: few; d_call: TRBD1; cdr3_length: 15; cdr3_nt: TGTGCCAGCAGTGATCCCAGGGGGCTTGGGACTGAAGCTTTCTTT; cdr3_aa: CASSDPRGLGTEAFF
v_call: TRBV20-1; j_call: TRBJ1-1; clone_size: many; d_call: TRBD1; cdr3_length: 16; cdr3_nt: TGCAGTGCTAGACATTTGATGACAGGGGGAGGGACTGAAGCTTTCTTT; cdr3_aa: CSARHLMTGGGTEAFF
v_call: TRBV25-1; j_call: TRBJ2-7; clone_size: .; d_call: .; cdr3_length: 12; cdr3_nt: TGTGCCAGCAGTCGCGAATCCTACGAGCAGTACTTC; cdr3_aa: CASSRESYEQYF
v_call: TRBV3-1; j_call: TRBJ1-6; clone_size: many; d_call: .; cdr3_length: 14; cdr3_nt: TGTGCCAGCAGCCAACAGGGCCAGGGTTCACCCCTCCACTTT; cdr3_aa: CASSQQGQGSPLHF
v_call: TRBV2; j_call: TRBJ2-7; clone_size: .; d_call: TRBD2; cdr3_length: 14; cdr3_nt: TGTGCCGGCAGTGAGCGGACTAGCGACTACGAGCAGTACTTC; cdr3_aa: CAGSERTSDYEQYF
v_call: TRBV5-1; j_call: TRBJ2-2; clone_size: .; d_call: .; cdr3_length: 15; cdr3_nt: TGTGCCAGCAGCTTACGAGGGAGGAGGACCGGGGAGCTGTTTTTT; cdr3_aa: CASSLRGRRTGELFF
v_call: TRBV27; j_call: TRBJ2-1; clone_size: .; d_call: .; cdr3_length: 13; cdr3_nt: TGTGCCAGCAGTTTATCCGACTCTGGTTCGAAGTTCTTC; cdr3_aa: CASSLSDSGSKFF
v_call: TRBV19; j_call: TRBJ2-5; clone_size: .; d_call: TRBD2; cdr3_length: 15; cdr3_nt: TGTGCCACCACCAGGCTAGCGGGACGCCAAGAGACCCAGTACTTC; cdr3_aa: CATTRLAGRQETQYF
v_call: TRBV7-2; j_call: TRBJ2-7; clone_size: many; d_call: TRBD1; cdr3_length: 12; cdr3_nt: TGTGCCAGCAGGGGACAGTCTGGTGAGCAGTACTTC; cdr3_aa: CASRGQSGEQYF
v_call: TRBV11-2; j_call: TRBJ2-1; clone_size: many; d_call: TRBD1; cdr3_length: 14; cdr3_nt: TGTGCCAGCAGCTTGAGGACAGGATACAATGAGCAGTTCTTC; cdr3_aa: CASSLRTGYNEQFF
v_call: TRBV20-1; j_call: TRBJ2-1; clone_size: many; d_call: TRBD2; cdr3_length: 13; cdr3_nt: TGCAGTGCTAGTGGGCTAGCGGGGGTCGAGCAGTTCTTC; cdr3_aa: CSASGLAGVEQFF
v_call: TRBV7-2; j_call: TRBJ1-3; clone_size: medium-sized; d_call: .; cdr3_length: 15; cdr3_nt: TGTGCCAGCAGCTTAGACAAAGGCTCTGGAAACACCATATATTTT; cdr3_aa: CASSLDKGSGNTIYF
v_call: TRBV9; j_call: TRBJ1-1; clone_size: .; d_call: .; cdr3_length: 17; cdr3_nt: TGTGCCAGCAGCGTAGCTCTAGGGAGGGGGAACGACACTGAAGCTTTCTTT; cdr3_aa: CASSVALGRGNDTEAFF
v_call: TRBV7-2; j_call: TRBJ2-7; clone_size: .; d_call: .; cdr3_length: 11; cdr3_nt: TGCGCCAGCAGCTCTCAGTACGAGCAGCACTTC; cdr3_aa: CASSSQYEQHF
v_call: TRBV19; j_call: TRBJ2-5; clone_size: medium-sized; d_call: TRBD1; cdr3_length: 15; cdr3_nt: TGTGCCAGTAGTCCGTGGACAGGGACTCGGGAGACCCAGTACTTC; cdr3_aa: CASSPWTGTRETQYF
v_call: TRBV15; j_call: TRBJ2-3; clone_size: many; d_call: TRBD1; cdr3_length: 15; cdr3_nt: TGTGCCACCAGCAGAGATACAGGGGGCGCAGATACGCAGTATTTT; cdr3_aa: CATSRDTGGADTQYF
v_call: TRBV10-2; j_call: TRBJ2-2; clone_size: many; d_call: TRBD2; cdr3_length: 13; cdr3_nt: TGCGCCAGCAGTGAGCGGGAGGCCGGGGAGCTGTTTTTT; cdr3_aa: CASSEREAGELFF
v_call: TRBV6-2/TRBV6-3; j_call: TRBJ1-1; clone_size: once; d_call: .; cdr3_length: 17; cdr3_nt: TGTGCCAGCAGTTACTCGGGGAGGAGAGATTTAGGCACTGAAGCTTTCTTT; cdr3_aa: CASSYSGRRDLGTEAFF
v_call: TRBV11-2; j_call: TRBJ2-7; clone_size: many; d_call: .; cdr3_length: 16; cdr3_nt: TGTGCCAGCAGCTTAGCCCCAAGGGGTAAATCCTACGAGCAGTACTTC; cdr3_aa: CASSLAPRGKSYEQYF
v_call: TRBV25-1; j_call: TRBJ2-5; clone_size: few; d_call: TRBD1; cdr3_length: 18; cdr3_nt: TGTGCCAGCAGTGACCGGGACAGGGCGAAGAAAATCCAAGAGACCCAGTACTTC; cdr3_aa: CASSDRDRAKKIQETQYF
v_call: TRBV12-3/TRBV12-4; j_call: TRBJ1-3; clone_size: .; d_call: .; cdr3_length: 14; cdr3_nt: TGTGCCAGCACCTTAGGGGGGCCTGGAAACACCATATATTTT; cdr3_aa: CASTLGGPGNTIYF
v_call: TRBV6-1; j_call: TRBJ2-6; clone_size: once; d_call: .; cdr3_length: 16; cdr3_nt: TGTGCCAGCAGTGAAGCGAACAGGGTGTGGGCCAACGTCCTGACTTTC; cdr3_aa: CASSEANRVWANVLTF
v_call: TRBV6-1; j_call: TRBJ2-7; clone_size: .; d_call: TRBD1; cdr3_length: 14; cdr3_nt: TGTGCCAGCAGTGAAAGGACAGGGCCTTACGAGCAGTACTTC; cdr3_aa: CASSERTGPYEQYF
v_call: TRBV7-8; j_call: TRBJ2-4; clone_size: .; d_call: .; cdr3_length: 14; cdr3_nt: TGTGCCAGCAGTGAAAAGCCTAGCCCCAACATTCAGTACTTC; cdr3_aa: CASSEKPSPNIQYF